This T cell receptor (beta chain) was identified in a study of cytomegalovirus exposure and HLA in healthy donors. Whole-study findings and limits: Most likely, a cluster of highly shared sequence variants arose as a sequencing artifact.

This clone was detected once. Antigen unknown. Vbeta (60) and Jbeta (13) primers were used in the PCR. This table comes from immunoSEQ multiplex PCR, and its TCRdb copy is limited to in-frame clones, with some not included. The sample comprises some 170,000 clones, less than 90% of which are singletons, and about 4% rests with the top ten. This receptor was taken from a man aged 50-60 years in good health and CMV-seropositive. The specimen was PBMCs.

The CDR3 DNA reads TGTGCCTCGAGGGAGAGAGAAGAGGCCGGGGAGCTGTTTTTT. This sequence encodes CASREREEAGELFF. V and J are TRBV10-3 and TRBJ2-2; TRBD2 is a possible D gene (5 bases). The germline V gene has CDR1 ENHRY and CDR2 SYGVKD. Trimming removed 11 bases at V and 6 bases at J, with 19 bases between. The CDR3 loop spans 14 amino acids.